Below, one TCR beta chain is given with its context. The source of the sample is a study of blood T cell repertoires in COVID-19. Study-level background: Acute and convalescent COVID-19 specimens originated in the United States, Italy and Spain. T cells, B-cell-depleted T cells, or PBMCs provided the cDNA or gDNA that served as material.

Original analysis: Scientists estimated how many nucleated cells there were by amplifying reference gene primers. Sequencing used immunoSEQ multiplex PCR; TCRdb keeps in-frame clones, though not all of them. V and J calls and clone size are as listed in that table; D and trimming were resolved from the DNA. The sample carries under 140,000 clones, approximately 68% recorded once. The CDR3 covers 15 residues. In germline, CDR1 is ENHRY, CDR2 SYGVKD. V lost 7 bases and J lost 9; bases outside the gene matches: 13. This sequence joins TRBV10-3 and TRBJ2-1, with 9 positions matching TRBD2. Sequenced sample: peripheral blood. The receptor comes from a woman in her fifties or sixties with acute or convalescent COVID-19. The CDR3 is CAIKVGGTSSPEQFF. The CDR3 DNA reads TGTGCCATCAAGGTAGGCGGGACTAGCTCTCCTGAGCAGTTCTTC.